The 27 T cell receptor beta chains given below trace back to one sample, sequenced in a study of blood T cell repertoires in COVID-19. Libraries were prepared by immunoSEQ multiplex PCR; TCRdb keeps only in-frame clonotypes and omits some of them. The table includes 350,000 to 400,000 clones, approximately 90% detected once. The source material was PBMCs or T cells enriched from blood (not recorded which). These receptors originate from a woman under 30 who had recovered from COVID-19.

The V and J genes are TRBV19 and TRBJ2-2; 7 bases fit TRBD1. The CDR3 has 16 amino acids. Unmatched junction bases numbered 9, after V lost 7 bases and J lost 1 base. Per the germline V gene, CDR1 is LNHDA and CDR2 is SQIVND (reference sequence). For the CDR3, the DNA is TGTGCCAGTAAGGACAGGCAAGCCAAGAACACCGGGGAGCTGTTTTTT. Its protein is CASKDRQAKNTGELFF.

The chain couples TRBV4-1 to TRBJ2-7; possible D gene TRBD1, 5 bases. Germline V gene sequence: CDR1 MGHRA, CDR2 YSYEKL. The V end lost 3 bases, the J end lost 4 bases, and 13 bases lay between the germline ends. The CDR3 runs to 14 residues. For the CDR3, the DNA is TGCGCCAGCAGCCAGGACGCCCAGGGTTACGAGCAGTACTTC. It is translated as CASSQDAQGYEQYF.

In this sample, this clone turned up once. The genes are TRBV4-1 and TRBJ2-5; D is possibly TRBD1 (5 bases). V dropped 1 base and J dropped 3 bases, with 12 bases sitting between them. This CDR3 has 15 amino acids. CDR1 is MGHRA, CDR2 YSYEKL, per germline. CDR3 DNA: TGCGCCAGCAGCCAAGTATTGGGCAGGGAAGAGACCCAGTACTTC. It yields the protein CASSQVLGREETQYF.

Here the CDR3 DNA reads TGTGCCATCTCATCAGACAGGTACGACAATCAGCCCCAGCATTTT. It yields the protein CAISSDRYDNQPQHF. The rearrangement uses TRBV10-3 and TRBJ1-5; maybe TRBD1 (6 bases). CDR1 is ENHRY and CDR2 is SYGVKD in the germline V gene. This CDR3 is built from 15 residues. Trimming removed 8 bases at V and 3 bases at J, with 17 bases between.

V usage is TRBV6-5 and J usage is TRBJ2-7, with a possible D match to TRBD1 (6 bases). This CDR3 is 13 amino acids long. V was clipped by 6 bases and J by 4 bases, with 13 bases between them. The germline CDR1 and CDR2 sequences are MNHEY and SVGAGI. CDR3 amino acids: CASRTGSGYEQYF. In DNA, the CDR3 is TGTGCCAGCAGGACAGGTAGTGGATACGAGCAGTACTTC.

The chain has TRBV21-1 and TRBJ1-2; the DNA was not used to check the table's D call, TRBD1. TRBV21-1 is noted as a pseudogene. The CDR3 runs to 16 residues. The CDR3 sequence: CASSRELRGKKCVYTF. CDR3 bases: TGTGCCAGCAGCAGGGAACTCAGGGGGAAGAAGTGTGTCTACACCTTC.

The chain couples TRBV19 to TRBJ1-3, with 9 bases fitting TRBD1. The germline CDR1 and CDR2 sequences are LNHDA and SQIVND (reference sequence). The CDR3 has 14 residues. V lost 7 bases and J lost 2; bases outside the gene matches: 3. This chain's CDR3 is CASTWDRAGNTIYF. The CDR3 region has the DNA TGTGCCAGTACCTGGGACAGGGCTGGAAACACCATATATTTT.

This clone has a single count. The chain links TRBV7-9 to TRBJ2-7; possible D gene TRBD2, 5 bases. Germline CDR1 is SEHNR and CDR2 is FQNEAQ (reference sequence). This CDR3 contains 16 residues. Trimming shortened V by 0 bases and J by 1 base, and 13 bases separated the two germline ends. Here the CDR3 DNA reads TGTGCCAGCAGCTTAGCGTCGCGGGTTGGTTCCTACGAGCAGTACTTC. This gives the protein CASSLASRVGSYEQYF.

This clone was recorded once. The chain uses TRBV28 and TRBJ1-5; D possibly corresponds to TRBD1 (5 bases). Germline assignment: CDR1 MDHEN and CDR2 SYDVKM. The CDR3 loop spans 15 amino acids. Trimming removed 6 bases from V and 3 bases from J, with 15 bases in between. The CDR3 reads CASRKTGINNQPQHF. Here the CDR3 DNA reads TGTGCCAGCAGGAAAACAGGAATTAACAATCAGCCCCAGCATTTT. The full variable domain, with the rest looked up from reference TRBV28 and TRBJ1-5, is DVKVTQSSRYLVKRTGEKVFLECVQDMDHENMFWYRQDPGLGLRLIYFSYDVKMKEKGDIPEGYSVSREKKERFSLILESASTNQTSMYLCASRKTGINNQPQHFGDGTRLSIL.

V gene TRBV6-5 combines with J gene TRBJ1-1; 10 bases line up with TRBD1. The CDR3 has 14 amino acids. Trimming removed 6 bases from V and 11 bases from J; junction bases left unmatched: 12. Germline values: CDR1 MNHEY, CDR2 SVGAGI. The chain's CDR3 is CASRKPGTGDEAFF. DNA of the CDR3: TGTGCCAGCAGAAAACCCGGGACAGGGGATGAGGCTTTCTTT.

The CDR3 DNA follows: TGTGCCAGCAGCTTAGAAGTATCTCTAATGGGCAGGGAGGACGCTGAAGCTTTCTTT. This translates into CASSLEVSLMGREDAEAFF. The chain carries TRBV7-8 and TRBJ1-1, with D possibly TRBD1 on 5 matching bases. Germline loops: CDR1 SGHVS, CDR2 FQNEAQ. The germline V and J ends were trimmed by 1 base and 6 bases, with 27 bases remaining between them. The CDR3 covers 19 residues.

The chain employs TRBV5-5 and TRBJ2-3; 10 nucleotides match TRBD1. This CDR3 is 15 amino acids long. V was pared by 4 bases and J by 1 base, with 3 bases of the junction left unmatched. Looked up from germline, CDR1 is SGHKS and CDR2 is YYEKEE (reference sequence). Here the CDR3 DNA reads TGTGCCAGCAGCGCCGGGACAGGGGGCACAGATACGCAGTATTTT. This encodes CASSAGTGGTDTQYF.

The chain joins TRBV2 to TRBJ2-1, with 10 bases fitting TRBD2. Trimming removed 8 bases from V and 0 bases from J; junction bases left unmatched: 10. The CDR3 runs to 17 residues. In germline, CDR1 is SNHLY, CDR2 FYNNEI. CDR3 loop: CASVKTSGLSSYNEQFF. CDR3 DNA: TGTGCCAGCGTCAAGACTAGCGGGCTGAGCTCCTACAATGAGCAGTTCTTC.

The chain recombines TRBV5-6 with TRBJ2-2; 9 bases agree with TRBD1. Germline loops: CDR1 SGHDT, CDR2 YYEEEE. The V and J ends lost 0 bases and 6 bases, in that order; junction bases with no gene match: 15. The CDR3 loop spans 19 amino acids. The CDR3 DNA sequence: TGTGCCAGCAGCTTGGCCTCGGGGACAGGGCGGTTTATTCCCGGGGAGCTGTTTTTT. Protein product: CASSLASGTGRFIPGELFF.

The DNA of the CDR3 is TGTGCCAGTAGTATACGGGGTTACGACCAGCCCCAGCATTTT. This gives the protein CASSIRGYDQPQHF. This chain links TRBV19 with TRBJ1-5; unclear D gene. Germline CDR1 reads LNHDA; CDR2 reads SQIVND (reference sequence). The CDR3 has 14 amino acids. V lost 2 bases, J lost 7 bases, and 12 bases lay in between.

The chain employs TRBV19 and TRBJ1-5; 10 bases agree with TRBD1. The CDR3 has 15 amino acids. The J segment lost 3 bases and the V segment lost 7 bases, leaving 6 bases of the junction unmatched. Germline V CDR1 and CDR2: LNHDA, SQIVND (reference sequence). The CDR3 sequence: CASTPGQGPNQPQHF. The CDR3 DNA reads as TGTGCCAGTACCCCGGGACAGGGGCCCAATCAGCCCCAGCATTTT. The full variable domain, with the rest looked up from reference TRBV19 and TRBJ1-5, is DGGITQSPKYLFRKEGQNVTLSCEQNLNHDAMYWYRQDPGQGLRLIYYSQIVNDFQKGDIAEGYSVSREKKESFPLTVTSAQKNPTAFYLCASTPGQGPNQPQHFGDGTRLSIL.

The chain joins TRBV4-1 to TRBJ1-1; D gene ambiguous. Trimming took 4 bases from V and 3 from J, leaving 15 bases between them. The CDR3 sequence is 15 residues long. In germline, CDR1 is MGHRA, CDR2 YSYEKL. CDR3 region: CASSPSSSIYTEAFF. CDR3 bases: TGCGCCAGCAGCCCCTCTAGCTCCATTTACACTGAAGCTTTCTTT.

The gene calls are TRBV3-1 (or the pseudogene TRBV3-2) and TRBJ1-2, with D possibly TRBD1 on 6 matching bases. Germline CDR1 is LGHDT and CDR2 is YNNKEL (reference sequence). The CDR3 is made up of 14 amino acids. V was clipped by 4 bases and J by 4 bases, with 13 bases between them. The CDR3 DNA reads TGTGCCAGCAGCCGCATGACAGGTAGCTATGGCTACACCTTC. It translates to CASSRMTGSYGYTF.

The chain couples TRBV28 to TRBJ2-2; a weak D match, TRBD1 (5 bases). The germline V gene encodes CDR1 MDHEN and CDR2 SYDVKM. Trimming pared 1 base from V and 6 bases from J, leaving 12 bases between. The CDR3 is 15 residues long. The CDR3 reads CASSLFRVLAGELFF. CDR3 coding DNA: TGTGCCAGCAGTTTATTCAGGGTGTTAGCCGGGGAGCTGTTTTTT.

The chain uses TRBV7-9 and TRBJ2-1; D possibly corresponds to TRBD2 (6 bases). CDR3 length equals 14 residues. The V gene's germline CDR1 is SEHNR and CDR2 FQNEAQ (reference sequence). The V end lost 1 base, the J end lost 6 bases, and 10 bases lay between the germline ends. The CDR3 here is CASSLELAINEQFF. The CDR3 bases are TGTGCCAGCAGCTTAGAACTAGCTATCAATGAGCAGTTCTTC.

V is TRBV5-5 and J is TRBJ1-5; a weak D match, TRBD1 (6 bases). The V gene lost 3 bases and the J gene lost 3 bases, with 13 bases spanning the gap. The CDR3 is made up of 15 amino acids. CDR1 is SGHKS, CDR2 YYEKEE, per germline (reference sequence). The CDR3 sequence is CASSSNDRYNQPQHF. CDR3 nucleotides: TGTGCCAGCAGCTCGAATGACAGGTACAATCAGCCCCAGCATTTT.

The rearrangement links TRBV6-5 to TRBJ2-2, with D possibly matching TRBD1 (8 bases). V was cut by 6 bases and J by 7 bases, with 18 bases left in between. CDR1 is MNHEY, CDR2 SVGAGI, per germline. CDR3 length: 15 residues. In DNA, the CDR3 is TGTGCCAGCAGCTCCATGACAGGGGAGGGCGGGGAGCTGTTTTTT. Translating it yields CASSSMTGEGGELFF.

This chain uses TRBV6-5 with TRBJ2-7; 7 nucleotides line up with TRBD2. This CDR3 has 12 residues. V was pared by 8 bases and J by 2 bases, with 3 bases of the junction left unmatched. Germline V lookup: CDR1 MNHEY, CDR2 SVGAGI. The CDR3 protein is CASWTSPYEQYF. The CDR3 nucleotides read TGTGCCAGCTGGACTAGTCCCTACGAGCAGTACTTC.

The J gene is TRBJ2-7, the V gene TRBV5-1; 11 bases align to TRBD1. There are 15 residues in the CDR3. Germline V gives CDR1 SGHRS, CDR2 YFSETQ. Trimming at V came to 4 bases and at J to 3 bases, leaving 6 bases not matched to a gene. Here the CDR3 DNA reads TGCGCCAGCAGCATCGGACAGGGGGCGAACTACGAGCAGTACTTC. Translation: CASSIGQGANYEQYF. The variable domain in full, completed from reference TRBV5-1 and TRBJ2-7, reads KAGVTQTPRYLIKTRGQQVTLSCSPISGHRSVSWYQQTPGQGLQFLFEYFSETQRNKGNFPGRFSGRQFSNSRSEMNVSTLELGDSALYLCASSIGQGANYEQYFGPGTRLTVT.

In its sample, this clone was seen once. The rearrangement uses TRBV28 and TRBJ1-6; D call uncertain. Trimming took off 5 bases at V and 3 bases at J, with 14 bases between the two ends. The CDR3 extends over 16 amino acids. Per germline, CDR1 MDHEN and CDR2 SYDVKM. DNA of the CDR3: TGTGCCAGCAGTAACGGAGGACCGAACTATAATTCACCCCTCCACTTT. It translates to CASSNGGPNYNSPLHF.

This clone was counted between two and nine times. The chain is built from TRBV6-1 and TRBJ1-1; 7 bases are a match to TRBD1. The CDR3 runs 14 residues. The ends lost 3 bases at V and 5 bases at J; junction bases unmatched: 6. Germline-derived CDR1 and CDR2 are MNHNS and SASEGT. CDR3 amino acids: CASSDNRGGTEAFF. CDR3 coding DNA: TGTGCCAGCAGTGACAACAGGGGTGGGACTGAAGCTTTCTTT.

The rearrangement links TRBV19 to TRBJ1-5; 8 bases fit TRBD1. Per the germline V gene, CDR1 is LNHDA and CDR2 is SQIVND (reference sequence). The CDR3 is 16 amino acids. V was clipped by 3 bases and J by 2 bases; unmatched bases: 6. The CDR3 protein is CASSISGGFRNQPQHF. In DNA form, the CDR3 reads TGTGCCAGTAGTATCTCAGGGGGCTTTCGCAATCAGCCCCAGCATTTT.